This is a list of T cell receptor beta chains from one sample in a study of memory CD4+ T cells and cytomegalovirus serostatus. This table comes from immunoSEQ multiplex PCR, and its TCRdb copy is limited to in-frame clones, with some not included. The top ten clones hold 1.1% of a sample with about 44,000 clones, around three quarters of them seen once. Material: memory CD4+ T cells from blood. These receptors were taken from an adult in good health and CMV-seronegative. CDR3s include the opening cysteine and the closing phenylalanine or tryptophan. A D gene is named only where the DNA matches it firmly. Clone sizes are given selectively: once, few, many, or a class where the clone is expanded.

CDR3 DNA | CDR3 protein | J gene | V gene | clone size | D gene
TGCGCCAGCAGTTCTGAGGACATACACCATGGCTACACCTTC | CASSSEDIHHGYTF | TRBJ1-2 | TRBV4-3 | NA | NA
TGCGCCAGCAGCTTGGTGGGACGCACAAACTATGGCTACACCTTC | CASSLVGRTNYGYTF | TRBJ1-2 | TRBV5-1 | NA | NA
TGTGCCAGCAGCCTGGTCGGAGGAAACACCATATATTTT | CASSLVGGNTIYF | TRBJ1-3 | TRBV6-5 | once | NA
TGTGCCAGCAGTAGAGCAGGGGGACAGGATGAAAAACTGTTTTTT | CASSRAGGQDEKLFF | TRBJ1-4 | TRBV2 | NA | TRBD1
TGTGCCAGCAGCTTGAGGCCCCCAGGGTATCACACCATATATTTT | CASSLRPPGYHTIYF | TRBJ1-3 | TRBV5-6 | NA | NA
TGTGCCTGGGGGGGAGGCTACGAGCAGTACTTC | CAWGGGYEQYF | TRBJ2-7 | TRBV30 | NA | NA
TGTGCCATCAGTGATAGACAGGGAAGGGTCTATGGCTACACCTTC | CAISDRQGRVYGYTF | TRBJ1-2 | TRBV10-3 | once | TRBD1
TGTGCCAGCAGTCCCCCCGGCAGTGAGCAGTTCTTC | CASSPPGSEQFF | TRBJ2-1 | TRBV2 | NA | NA
TGCGCCAGCAGCCAAGTCTCGCCCAATCAGCCCCAGCATTTT | CASSQVSPNQPQHF | TRBJ1-5 | TRBV4-1 | NA | NA
TGTGCCAGCTCCCTTAAGCAAGATACGCAGTATTTT | CASSLKQDTQYF | TRBJ2-3 | TRBV18 | NA | NA
TGTGCCAGCAGCTTAGGGACAGCTGGAAACACCATATATTTT | CASSLGTAGNTIYF | TRBJ1-3 | TRBV11-2 | NA | NA
TGTGCCAGCAGCCATATCCTCGAGCAGTACTTC | CASSHILEQYF | TRBJ2-7 | TRBV11-2 | NA | NA
TGCGCCAGCAGCTTGGTGGGACAGGGTTTCCTCTCTGGGGCCAACGTCCTGACTTTC | CASSLVGQGFLSGANVLTF | TRBJ2-6 | TRBV5-1 | few | TRBD1
TGCGCCAGCAGCCGAGGGACAGGGGAACGCGAGCAGTACTTC | CASSRGTGEREQYF | TRBJ2-7 | TRBV5-1 | NA | TRBD1
TGTGCCAGCAAGGATACAGGGGGACACTATGGCTACACCTTC | CASKDTGGHYGYTF | TRBJ1-2 | TRBV6-5 | NA | TRBD1
TGCGCCAGCAGACAAGCGGGAGGTGATACGCAGTATTTT | CASRQAGGDTQYF | TRBJ2-3 | TRBV5-1 | NA | TRBD2
TGTGCCAGCAGCCAAGTGAGAGGACAGGGGGACGAAAAACTGTTTTTT | CASSQVRGQGDEKLFF | TRBJ1-4 | TRBV4-2 | NA | TRBD1
TGTGCCAGCAGTACCGACAGGCTACCAGCTCAGCCCCAGCATTTT | CASSTDRLPAQPQHF | TRBJ1-5 | TRBV5-6 | NA | NA
TGTGCCAGCACTCAGCGGGGTTCGGGAAACACCATATATTTT | CASTQRGSGNTIYF | TRBJ1-3 | TRBV6-1 | few | NA
TGTGCCAGCAGCGCCCGTAGCGGGAGCTCCTACAATGAGCAGTTCTTC | CASSARSGSSYNEQFF | TRBJ2-1 | TRBV9 | NA | TRBD2
TGTGCCAGCAGCTTGGGCGGGACTTTATCGACCTACGAGCAGTACTTC | CASSLGGTLSTYEQYF | TRBJ2-7 | TRBV11-2 | NA | NA
TGTGCCAGCAGCGGTCCTCCGAATGGGAGGGTGAGAGAGACCCAGTACTTC | CASSGPPNGRVRETQYF | TRBJ2-5 | TRBV9 | NA | TRBD2
TGTGCCAGCTCACCCCCAGGGGTTAGGACTGAAGCTTTCTTT | CASSPPGVRTEAFF | TRBJ1-1 | TRBV18 | few | NA
TGTGCCGGATCAGGGGGCGAGGGCAATCAGCCCCAGCATTTT | CAGSGGEGNQPQHF | TRBJ1-5 | TRBV6-1 | NA | TRBD1
TGTGCCAGCAGCGCTGGGACAGGGATCTACGAGCAGTACTTC | CASSAGTGIYEQYF | TRBJ2-7 | TRBV7-9 | NA | TRBD1
TGTGCCGTCAGCCGGGACACAGATACGCAGTATTTT | CAVSRDTDTQYF | TRBJ2-3 | TRBV10-3 | NA | NA
TGCAGCGCCCAGACTAGCGGGGAGCAGTACTTC | CSAQTSGEQYF | TRBJ2-7 | TRBV29-1 | NA | TRBD2
TGTGCCAGCAGCCGCGATGTGGGGGGGAAGAGAACCGGGGAGCTGTTTTTT | CASSRDVGGKRTGELFF | TRBJ2-2 | TRBV7-9 | NA | TRBD2
TGTGCCAGCAGCTCAGGGACCTCTGGAAACACCATATATTTT | CASSSGTSGNTIYF | TRBJ1-3 | TRBV7-6 | NA | NA
TGTGCCAGCAGTGTTTTCGGGGGGAGCTCCTACGAGCAGTACTTC | CASSVFGGSSYEQYF | TRBJ2-7 | TRBV2 | NA | TRBD2
TGTGCCAGCAGCTCCGGGACTAGCGCCGCAGATACGCAGTATTTT | CASSSGTSAADTQYF | TRBJ2-3 | TRBV7-3 | NA | TRBD2
TGTGCCAGCAGCTCCGGGACGGCATACGAGCAGTACTTC | CASSSGTAYEQYF | TRBJ2-7 | TRBV5-6 | NA | NA
TGTGCCAGTAGTAGCCGGATCACCGGGAGCCAAAGCAATCAGCCCCAGCATTTT | CASSSRITGSQSNQPQHF | TRBJ1-5 | TRBV19 | NA | NA
TGCGCCAGCAGCCAAGATGGAGGGACAGGAGACTCCTACGAGCAGTACTTC | CASSQDGGTGDSYEQYF | TRBJ2-7 | TRBV4-1 | NA | TRBD1
TGTGCCAGCAGCCTAAGCGTCTTGAACGAGCAGTACTTC | CASSLSVLNEQYF | TRBJ2-7 | TRBV5-8 | NA | NA
TGCGCCAGCAGCCAAGGTTTCAGGGGATTATATGGCTACACCTTC | CASSQGFRGLYGYTF | TRBJ1-2 | TRBV4-3 | NA | NA
TGCGCCAGCAGCCAAAAGGAGCCGCGGGAGTGCCACGAGCAGTACTTC | CASSQKEPRECHEQYF | TRBJ2-7 | TRBV4-3 | NA | TRBD2
TGTGCCAGCAGCGGCACTACGAGGGGCGGCTACACCTTC | CASSGTTRGGYTF | TRBJ1-2 | TRBV9 | NA | NA
TGTGCCTGGAGTGGGACTAGCGGAGCAGATACGCAGTATTTT | CAWSGTSGADTQYF | TRBJ2-3 | TRBV30 | NA | TRBD2
TGTGCCAGCAGCCAAAACAGGGGGCGGTTTGAAAAACTGTTTTTT | CASSQNRGRFEKLFF | TRBJ1-4 | TRBV7-2 | once | TRBD1
TGCGCCAGCAGTGAAGCTTCGGGCGCCGCTCTGGATACGCAGTATTTT | CASSEASGAALDTQYF | TRBJ2-3 | TRBV10-1 | NA | NA
TGCGCCAGCAGCTATGACTTAGCTAACTATGGCTACACCTTC | CASSYDLANYGYTF | TRBJ1-2 | TRBV5-1 | NA | NA
TGTGCCATCAGTGCTCTAGCGGGAGGGCCGCAGCAGTACTTC | CAISALAGGPQQYF | TRBJ2-7 | TRBV10-3 | NA | TRBD2